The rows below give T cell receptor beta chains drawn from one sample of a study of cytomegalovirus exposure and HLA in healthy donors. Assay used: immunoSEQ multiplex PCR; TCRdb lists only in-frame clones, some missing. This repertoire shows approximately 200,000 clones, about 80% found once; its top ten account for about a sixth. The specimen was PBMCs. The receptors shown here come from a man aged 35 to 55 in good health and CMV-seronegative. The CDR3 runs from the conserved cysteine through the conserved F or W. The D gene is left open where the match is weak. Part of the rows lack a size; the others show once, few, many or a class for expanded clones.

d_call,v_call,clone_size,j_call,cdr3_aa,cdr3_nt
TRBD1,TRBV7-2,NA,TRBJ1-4,CASSPGQGAFQLFF,TGTGCCAGCAGCCCTGGACAGGGGGCGTTCCAACTGTTTTTT
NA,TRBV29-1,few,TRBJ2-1,CSVGRDDEQFF,TGCAGCGTTGGGCGGGATGATGAGCAGTTCTTC
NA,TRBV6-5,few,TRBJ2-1,CASSNPTAHNEQFF,TGTGCCAGCAGTAACCCGACAGCTCACAATGAGCAGTTCTTC
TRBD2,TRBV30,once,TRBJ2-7,CAWSLPGLAVYEQYF,TGTGCCTGGAGCTTACCGGGACTAGCGGTTTACGAGCAGTACTTC
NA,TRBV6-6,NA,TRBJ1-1,CASSPEPMNTEAFF,TGTGCCAGCTCCCCTGAACCTATGAACACTGAAGCTTTCTTT
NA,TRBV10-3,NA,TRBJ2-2,CAISEGQHTGELFF,TGTGCCATCAGTGAAGGACAGCACACCGGGGAGCTGTTTTTT
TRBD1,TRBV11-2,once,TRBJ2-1,CASSSRDRNYNEQFF,TGTGCCAGCAGCTCCCGGGACAGGAACTACAATGAGCAGTTCTTC
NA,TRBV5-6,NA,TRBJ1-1,CASRPQGNTEAFF,TGTGCCAGCAGACCACAGGGGAACACTGAAGCTTTCTTT
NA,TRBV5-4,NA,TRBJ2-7,CASSLVSGSLYEQYF,TGTGCCAGCAGCTTGGTGTCAGGCTCTTTGTACGAGCAGTACTTC
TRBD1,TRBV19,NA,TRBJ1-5,CASIGQGGQPQHF,TGTGCCAGTATCGGACAGGGGGGGCAGCCCCAGCATTTT
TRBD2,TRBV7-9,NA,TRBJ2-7,CASSSPTSGGYSYEQYF,TGTGCCAGCAGCTCTCCGACTAGCGGGGGGTACTCCTACGAGCAGTACTTC
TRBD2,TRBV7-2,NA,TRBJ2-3,CASSVAGGRADTQYF,TGTGCCAGCAGCGTAGCGGGGGGGCGGGCAGATACGCAGTATTTT
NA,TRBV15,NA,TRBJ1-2,CATSRDTVNYGYTF,TGTGCCACCAGCAGAGATACAGTTAACTATGGCTACACCTTC
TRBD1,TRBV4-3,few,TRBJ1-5,CASSQDRYRGLSNQPQHF,TGCGCCAGCAGCCAAGATCGGTACAGGGGGCTGAGCAATCAGCCCCAGCATTTT
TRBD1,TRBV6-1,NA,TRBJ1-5,CATSFDRANQPQHF,TGTGCCACCTCCTTTGACAGGGCAAATCAGCCCCAGCATTTT
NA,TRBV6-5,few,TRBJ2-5,CASSYAGAGQETQYF,TGTGCCAGCAGTTACGCCGGTGCAGGTCAAGAGACCCAGTACTTC
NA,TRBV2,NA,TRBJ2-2,CASHKEADAGELFF,TGTGCCAGCCATAAGGAGGCAGACGCCGGGGAGCTGTTTTTT
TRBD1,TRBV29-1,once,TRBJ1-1,CSVADRASEAFF,TGCAGCGTCGCCGACAGGGCGAGTGAAGCTTTCTTT
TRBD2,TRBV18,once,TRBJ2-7,CASSPTGTSPEQYF,TGTGCCAGCTCACCAACCGGGACTAGCCCCGAGCAGTACTTC
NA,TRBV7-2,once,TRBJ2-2,CASSLTGNTGELFF,TGTGCCAGCAGCTTAACGGGGAACACCGGGGAGCTGTTTTTT
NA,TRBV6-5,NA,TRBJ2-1,CASSYSAGSYNEQFF,TGTGCCAGCAGTTACTCCGCGGGAAGTTACAATGAGCAGTTCTTC
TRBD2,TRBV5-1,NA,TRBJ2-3,CASSLGPRGGRADTQYF,TGCGCCAGCAGCTTGGGACCCCGGGGGGGCCGGGCAGATACGCAGTATTTT
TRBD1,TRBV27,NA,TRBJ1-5,CASARQGSHQPQHF,TGTGCCAGCGCACGACAGGGGTCCCATCAGCCCCAGCATTTT
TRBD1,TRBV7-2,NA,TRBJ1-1,CASSLYDRGRTEAFF,TGTGCCAGCAGCTTATATGACAGGGGAAGGACTGAAGCTTTCTTT
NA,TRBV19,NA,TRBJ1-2,CASLAPGENLDGYTF,TGTGCCAGCCTAGCCCCCGGGGAAAATTTGGATGGCTACACCTTC
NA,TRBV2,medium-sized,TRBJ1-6,CASTEDSNSPLHF,TGTGCCAGCACCGAGGACAGTAATTCACCCCTCCACTTT
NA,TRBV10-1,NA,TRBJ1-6,CASSELQGGSSPLHF,TGCGCCAGCAGTGAGCTACAGGGTGGAAGTTCACCCCTCCACTTT
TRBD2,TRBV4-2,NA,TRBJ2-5,CASSRESGAYQETQYF,TGTGCCAGCAGCCGAGAGAGCGGGGCTTATCAAGAGACCCAGTACTTC
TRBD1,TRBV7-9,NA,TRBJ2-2,CASSLGTGGAGELFF,TGTGCCAGCAGCCTTGGGACAGGGGGCGCCGGGGAGCTGTTTTTT
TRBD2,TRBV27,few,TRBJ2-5,CASSLSKAGVGETQYF,TGTGCCAGCAGCCTTTCCAAAGCGGGAGTGGGAGAGACCCAGTACTTC
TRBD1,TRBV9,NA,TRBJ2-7,CASSPGTGEYEQYF,TGTGCCAGCAGCCCCGGGACAGGGGAGTACGAGCAGTACTTC
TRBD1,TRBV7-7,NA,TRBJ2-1,CASSLGAGTGKGEQFF,TGTGCCAGCAGCCTCGGGGCTGGGACAGGGAAGGGTGAGCAGTTCTTC
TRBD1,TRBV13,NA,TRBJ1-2,CASTRIGDRNNYGYTF,TGTGCCAGCACCCGGATCGGGGACAGGAATAACTATGGCTACACCTTC
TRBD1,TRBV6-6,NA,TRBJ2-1,CASSYTGTGGNEQFF,TGTGCCAGCAGTTACACCGGGACAGGGGGCAATGAGCAGTTCTTC
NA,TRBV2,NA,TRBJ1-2,CASTLEGIYGYTF,TGTGCCAGCACTCTGGAGGGGATCTATGGCTACACCTTC
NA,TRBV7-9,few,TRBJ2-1,CASRGLDELNEQFF,TGTGCCAGCAGGGGACTTGACGAGCTCAATGAGCAGTTCTTC
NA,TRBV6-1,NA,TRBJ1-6,CASSEGPNYNSPLHF,TGTGCCAGCAGTGAAGGGCCGAACTATAATTCACCCCTCCACTTT
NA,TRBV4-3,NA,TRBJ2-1,CASSQEGTFSYNEQFF,TGCGCCAGCAGCCAAGAGGGCACCTTCTCCTACAATGAGCAGTTCTTC
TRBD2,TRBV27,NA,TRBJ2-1,CASSPPGLAGGREQFF,TGTGCCAGCAGTCCCCCGGGACTAGCGGGGGGGCGGGAGCAGTTCTTC
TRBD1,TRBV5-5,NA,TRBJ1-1,CASSLVWTGSTEAFF,TGTGCCAGCAGCTTGGTGTGGACAGGAAGTACTGAAGCTTTCTTT
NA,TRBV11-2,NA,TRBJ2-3,CASSLSRELKQYF,TGTGCCAGCAGCTTATCCCGGGAGCTAAAGCAGTATTTT
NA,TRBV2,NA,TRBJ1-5,CASSAPPGSNQPQHF,TGTGCCAGCAGCGCCCCCCCCGGGAGCAATCAGCCCCAGCATTTT
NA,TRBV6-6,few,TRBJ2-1,CASRRLESYNEQFF,TGTGCCAGCAGACGACTAGAATCCTACAATGAGCAGTTCTTC
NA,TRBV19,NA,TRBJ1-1,CASSTQVNTEAFF,TGTGCCAGTAGTACGCAGGTGAACACTGAAGCTTTCTTT
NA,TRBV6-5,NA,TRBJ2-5,CASSYSEVGTQYF,TGTGCCAGCAGTTACTCCGAGGTCGGGACCCAGTACTTC
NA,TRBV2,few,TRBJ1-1,CASRGSNTEAFF,TGTGCCAGCAGGGGCAGTAACACTGAAGCTTTCTTT
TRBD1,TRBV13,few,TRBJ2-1,CASSVQGAYNEQFF,TGTGCCAGCAGCGTACAGGGGGCCTACAATGAGCAGTTCTTC
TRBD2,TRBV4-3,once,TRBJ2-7,CASSHVVGPAGSTYEQYF,TGCGCCAGCAGCCACGTCGTCGGGCCAGCGGGGTCCACCTACGAGCAGTACTTC
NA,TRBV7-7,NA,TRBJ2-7,CASSLRFGDYEQYF,TGTGCCAGCAGCTTAAGGTTCGGGGACTACGAGCAGTACTTC
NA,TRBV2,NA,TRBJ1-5,CASNTGGTGNQPQHF,TGTGCCAGCAATACGGGAGGGACGGGAAATCAGCCCCAGCATTTT
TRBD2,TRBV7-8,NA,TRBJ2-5,CASSLFVRGGEETQYF,TGTGCCAGCAGCTTATTCGTCCGCGGGGGTGAGGAGACCCAGTACTTC
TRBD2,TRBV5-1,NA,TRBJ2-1,CASSYPTREGYNEQFF,TGCGCCAGCAGCTACCCCACCCGGGAGGGATACAATGAGCAGTTCTTC
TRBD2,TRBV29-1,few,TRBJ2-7,CSVEDVGTRNEQYF,TGCAGCGTTGAAGACGTCGGGACTAGAAACGAGCAGTACTTC